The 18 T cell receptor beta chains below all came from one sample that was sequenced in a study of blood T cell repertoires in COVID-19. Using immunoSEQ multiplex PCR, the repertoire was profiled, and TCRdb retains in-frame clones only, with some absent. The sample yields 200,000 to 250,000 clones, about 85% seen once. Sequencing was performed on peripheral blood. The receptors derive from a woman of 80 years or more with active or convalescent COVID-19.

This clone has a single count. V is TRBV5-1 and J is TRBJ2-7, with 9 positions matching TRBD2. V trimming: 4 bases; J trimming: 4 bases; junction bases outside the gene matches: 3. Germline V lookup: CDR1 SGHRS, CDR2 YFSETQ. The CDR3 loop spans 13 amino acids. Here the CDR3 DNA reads TGCGCCAGCAGCAGGGGACTAGCTTACGAGCAGTACTTC. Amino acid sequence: CASSRGLAYEQYF.

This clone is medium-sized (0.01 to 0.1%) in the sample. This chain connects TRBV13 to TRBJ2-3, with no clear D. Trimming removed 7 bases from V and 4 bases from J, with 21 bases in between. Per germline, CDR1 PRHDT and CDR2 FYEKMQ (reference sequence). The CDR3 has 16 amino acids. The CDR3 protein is CASTSRAQSWSDTQYF. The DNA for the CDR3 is TGTGCCAGCACCTCCCGAGCCCAATCTTGGTCAGATACGCAGTATTTT.

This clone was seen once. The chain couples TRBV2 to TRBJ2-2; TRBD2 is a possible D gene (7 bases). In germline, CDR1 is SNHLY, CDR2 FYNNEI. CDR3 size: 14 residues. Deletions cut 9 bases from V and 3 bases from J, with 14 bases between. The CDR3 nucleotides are TGTGCCAGAGGGGGGGCATTAGACACCGGGGAGCTGTTTTTT. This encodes CARGGALDTGELFF. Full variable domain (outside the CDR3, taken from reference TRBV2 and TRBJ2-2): EPEVTQTPSHQVTQMGQEVILRCVPISNHLYFYWYRQILGQKVEFLVSFYNNEISEKSEIFDDQFSVERPDGSNFTLKIRSTKLEDSAMYFCARGGALDTGELFFGEGSRLTVL.

The CDR3 bases are TGTGCCAGCAGTCTAGCAGGGGTGAGGGGTTCACCCCTCCACTTT. Encoded protein: CASSLAGVRGSPLHF. The chain couples TRBV28 to TRBJ1-6; D possibly corresponds to TRBD1 (6 bases). V lost 5 bases to trimming and J lost 9 bases, with 17 bases between them. CDR1 is MDHEN and CDR2 is SYDVKM in the germline V gene. This CDR3 contains 15 residues.

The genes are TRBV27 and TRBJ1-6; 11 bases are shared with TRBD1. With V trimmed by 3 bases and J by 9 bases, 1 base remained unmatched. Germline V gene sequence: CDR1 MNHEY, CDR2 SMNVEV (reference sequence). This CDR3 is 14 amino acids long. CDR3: CASSLDRGLSPLHF. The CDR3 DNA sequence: TGTGCCAGCAGTTTGGACAGGGGGCTTTCACCCCTCCACTTT.

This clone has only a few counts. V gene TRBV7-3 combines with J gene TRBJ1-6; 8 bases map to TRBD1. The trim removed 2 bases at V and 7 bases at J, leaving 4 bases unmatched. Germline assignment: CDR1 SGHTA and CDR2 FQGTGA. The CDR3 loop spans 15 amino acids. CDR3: CASSLQTGDNSPLHF. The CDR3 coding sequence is TGTGCCAGCAGCTTACAGACAGGGGACAATTCACCCCTCCACTTT.

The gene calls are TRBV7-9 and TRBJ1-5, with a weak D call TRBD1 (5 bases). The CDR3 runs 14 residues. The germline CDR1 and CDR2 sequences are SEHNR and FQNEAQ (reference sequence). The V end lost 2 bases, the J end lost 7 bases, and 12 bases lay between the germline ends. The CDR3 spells CASSLSGVGQPQHF. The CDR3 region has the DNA TGTGCCAGCAGCTTATCGGGGGTGGGCCAGCCCCAGCATTTT.

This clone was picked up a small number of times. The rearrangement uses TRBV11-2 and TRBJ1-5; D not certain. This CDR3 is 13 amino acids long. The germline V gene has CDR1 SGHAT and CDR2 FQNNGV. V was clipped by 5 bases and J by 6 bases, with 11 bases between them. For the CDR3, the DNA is TGTGCCAGCAGCGTCACACGATTTCAGCCCCAGCATTTT. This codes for CASSVTRFQPQHF.

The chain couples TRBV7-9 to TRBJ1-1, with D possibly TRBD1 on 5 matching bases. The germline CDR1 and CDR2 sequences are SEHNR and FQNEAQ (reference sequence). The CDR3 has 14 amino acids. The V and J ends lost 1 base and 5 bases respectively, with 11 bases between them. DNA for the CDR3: TGTGCCAGCAGCTTAGTTATGTCAGGGACTGAAGCTTTCTTT. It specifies CASSLVMSGTEAFF.

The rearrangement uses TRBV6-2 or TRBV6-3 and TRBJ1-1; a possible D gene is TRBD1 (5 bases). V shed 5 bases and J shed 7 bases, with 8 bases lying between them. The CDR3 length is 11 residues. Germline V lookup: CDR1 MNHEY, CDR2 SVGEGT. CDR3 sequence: CASSRGLEAFF. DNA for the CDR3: TGTGCCAGCAGTCGGGGACTTGAAGCTTTCTTT.

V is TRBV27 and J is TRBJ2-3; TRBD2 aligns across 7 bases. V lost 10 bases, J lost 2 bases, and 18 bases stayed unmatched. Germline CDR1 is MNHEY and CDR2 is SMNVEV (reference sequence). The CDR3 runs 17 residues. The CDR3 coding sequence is TGTGCCACCCGCCAGCAGTTTACAGCGGGATTCACAGATACGCAGTATTTT. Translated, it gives CATRQQFTAGFTDTQYF.

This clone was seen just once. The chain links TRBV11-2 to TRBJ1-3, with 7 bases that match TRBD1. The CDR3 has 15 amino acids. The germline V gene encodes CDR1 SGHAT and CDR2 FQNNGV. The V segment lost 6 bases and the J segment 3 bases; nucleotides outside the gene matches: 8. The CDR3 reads CASSSDRARGNTIYF. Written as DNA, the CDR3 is TGTGCCAGCAGTTCAGACAGGGCTCGTGGAAACACCATATATTTT. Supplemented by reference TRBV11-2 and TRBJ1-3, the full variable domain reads EAGVAQSPRYKIIEKRQSVAFWCNPISGHATLYWYQQILGQGPKLLIQFQNNGVVDDSQLPKDRFSAERLKGVDSTLKIQPAKLEDSAVYLCASSSDRARGNTIYFGEGSWLTVV.

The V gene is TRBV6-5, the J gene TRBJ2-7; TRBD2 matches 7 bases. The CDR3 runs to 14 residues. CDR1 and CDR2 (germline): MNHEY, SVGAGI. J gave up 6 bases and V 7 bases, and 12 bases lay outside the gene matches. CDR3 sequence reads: CASNSAGIRLEQYF. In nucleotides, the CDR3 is TGTGCCAGCAACTCAGCGGGGATCCGGCTCGAGCAGTACTTC.

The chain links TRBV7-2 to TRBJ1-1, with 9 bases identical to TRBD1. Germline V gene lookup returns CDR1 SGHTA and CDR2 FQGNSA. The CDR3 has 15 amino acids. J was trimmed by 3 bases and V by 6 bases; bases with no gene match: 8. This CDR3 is CASRRMGQGYTEAFF. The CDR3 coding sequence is TGTGCCAGCAGGAGGATGGGACAGGGTTACACTGAAGCTTTCTTT.

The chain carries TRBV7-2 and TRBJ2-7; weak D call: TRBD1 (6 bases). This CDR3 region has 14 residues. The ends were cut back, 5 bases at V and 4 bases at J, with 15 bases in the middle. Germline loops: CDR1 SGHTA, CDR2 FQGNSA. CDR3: CASSINAQGYEQYF. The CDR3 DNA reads TGTGCCAGCAGCATAAACGCCCAGGGGTACGAGCAGTACTTC. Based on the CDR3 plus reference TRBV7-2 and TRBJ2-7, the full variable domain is GAGVSQSPSNKVTEKGKDVELRCDPISGHTALYWYRQSLGQGLEFLIYFQGNSAPDKSGLPSDRFSAERTGGSVSTLTIQRTQQEDSAVYLCASSINAQGYEQYFGPGTRLTVT.

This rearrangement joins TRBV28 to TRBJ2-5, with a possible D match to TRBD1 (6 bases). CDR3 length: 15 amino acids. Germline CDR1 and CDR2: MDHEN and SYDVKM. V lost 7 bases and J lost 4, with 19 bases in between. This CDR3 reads CASTYSTGKRETQYF. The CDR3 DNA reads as TGTGCCAGCACATATTCTACAGGGAAGCGAGAGACCCAGTACTTC.

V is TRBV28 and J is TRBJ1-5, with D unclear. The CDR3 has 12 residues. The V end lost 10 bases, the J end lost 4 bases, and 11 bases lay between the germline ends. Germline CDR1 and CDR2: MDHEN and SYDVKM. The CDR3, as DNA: TGTGCCACAGATCGGGTAAATCAGCCCCAGCATTTT. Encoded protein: CATDRVNQPQHF.

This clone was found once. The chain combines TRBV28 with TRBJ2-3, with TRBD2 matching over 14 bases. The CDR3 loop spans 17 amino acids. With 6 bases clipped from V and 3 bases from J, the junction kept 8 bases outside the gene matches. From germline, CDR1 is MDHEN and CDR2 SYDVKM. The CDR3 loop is CASRGRTSGGKTDTQYF. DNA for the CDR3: TGTGCCAGCAGGGGTCGGACTAGCGGGGGGAAAACAGATACGCAGTATTTT.